Below are 7 T cell receptor beta chains sequenced from a single sample in a study of cytomegalovirus exposure and HLA in healthy donors. Researchers ran the PCR with 60 Vbeta and 13 Jbeta primers. Some clones are missing from TCRdb's copy, which holds only in-frame ones; the method was immunoSEQ multiplex PCR. The data hold around 120,000 clones, with 80% observed a single time. Material: PBMCs. These receptors were collected from a woman in her thirties or forties in good health and CMV-seronegative.

The chain joins TRBV5-1 to TRBJ2-7; TRBD1 is a possible D gene (6 bases). V was pared by 2 bases and J by 0 bases, with 9 bases between. The CDR3 has 14 amino acids. Germline V gene data show CDR1 as SGHRS and CDR2 as YFSETQ. The CDR3 nucleotides are TGCGCCAGCAGCTTCGGGACATTCTCCTACGAGCAGTACTTC. Protein sequence: CASSFGTFSYEQYF.

The chain combines TRBV18 with TRBJ1-6; unclear D gene. The CDR3 has 19 amino acids. V was trimmed by 2 bases and J by 5 bases, leaving 22 bases between them. Germline values: CDR1 KGHSH, CDR2 LQKENI. DNA for the CDR3: TGTGCCAGCTCACCAGTAGACACGACGCTCATGATTAATAATTCACCCCTCCACTTT. It translates to CASSPVDTTLMINNSPLHF.

The chain links TRBV27 to TRBJ1-2, with 9 positions matching TRBD1. Germline lookup yields CDR1 MNHEY and CDR2 SMNVEV (reference sequence). The CDR3 sequence is 14 residues long. Losses at the gene ends were 5 bases for V and 8 bases for J; bases not matched to a gene: 9. The CDR3, as DNA: TGTGCCAGCAGTAACCTCCGGGACAGGGACGGCTACACCTTC. This translates into CASSNLRDRDGYTF.

The chain recombines TRBV27 with TRBJ1-2; D possibly corresponds to TRBD1 (5 bases). Trimming cost V 5 bases and J 7 bases, with 17 bases left between them. The CDR3 sequence is 14 residues long. CDR1 and CDR2 from the germline V gene are MNHEY and SMNVEV (reference sequence). The CDR3 is CASSDGRQYSGYTF. For the CDR3, the DNA is TGTGCCAGCAGTGACGGGAGACAGTATTCTGGCTACACCTTC.

This clone was seen once. The rearrangement uses TRBV4-3 and TRBJ2-1; 7 nucleotides match TRBD2. V was pared by 0 bases and J by 4 bases, with 6 bases of the junction left unmatched. The CDR3 is 16 amino acids. Germline V gene lookup returns CDR1 LGHNA and CDR2 YSLEER. The CDR3 DNA reads TGCGCCAGCAGCCAAGAGATCGGGGAGGGATACAATGAGCAGTTCTTC. Encoded protein: CASSQEIGEGYNEQFF.

V gene TRBV7-9 combines with J gene TRBJ2-3, with 7 bases aligning to TRBD2. The CDR3 has 15 amino acids. Germline trimming cut 6 bases from V and 5 bases from J; bases unmatched to any gene: 11. The V gene's germline CDR1 is SEHNR and CDR2 FQNEAQ (reference sequence). The CDR3 bases are TGTGCCAGCAGTTCGACCCTCCGCGGGGGAGATACGCAGTATTTT. Protein sequence: CASSSTLRGGDTQYF.

The chain joins TRBV5-1 to TRBJ2-1; possible D gene TRBD2, 6 bases. The CDR3 covers 13 residues. V gave up 6 bases and J gave up 6 bases, with 13 bases separating them. Looked up from germline, CDR1 is SGHRS and CDR2 is YFSETQ. The CDR3 here is CASKGPGGNEQFF. The CDR3 DNA follows: TGCGCCAGCAAAGGACCCGGGGGCAATGAGCAGTTCTTC. Drawing the rest from reference TRBV5-1 and TRBJ2-1, the complete variable domain is KAGVTQTPRYLIKTRGQQVTLSCSPISGHRSVSWYQQTPGQGLQFLFEYFSETQRNKGNFPGRFSGRQFSNSRSEMNVSTLELGDSALYLCASKGPGGNEQFFGPGTRLTVL.